The 5 T cell receptor beta chains given below trace back to one sample, sequenced in a study of vaccination and CD4 T cells after COVID-19. Oncomine TCR Beta short-read sequencing was applied to DNA from cultured CD4+ T cells. MiXCR, applied by TCRdb to the PCR reads, yields one record per CDR3 protein. The sample lists some 17,000 distinct CDR3 sequences; more than 50% were seen once. Treatment denoted: roughly 10-day PBMC culture with coronavirus spike peptide pools or control peptides (ViraFEST assay). No antigen has been assigned to these receptors. The source material was CD4+ T cells from blood, cultured in vitro. The receptors were sampled from a human donor who had recovered from COVID-19.

The chain combines TRBV5-1 with TRBJ2-7; D not resolved. The germline V gene has CDR1 SGHRS and CDR2 YFSETQ. Trimming removed 0 bases at V and 6 bases at J, with 13 bases between. CDR3 length: 14 residues. CDR3 sequence reads: CASSLGWDRGEQYF. DNA for the CDR3: TGCGCCAGCAGCTTGGGGTGGGATCGTGGCGAGCAGTACTTC.

The chain uses TRBV7-2 and TRBJ1-2; unclear D gene. This CDR3 spans 13 amino acids. Trimming left V 1 base short and J 6 bases short, with 9 bases between. Germline CDR1 and CDR2: SGHTA and FQGNSA. CDR3 protein: CASSLVLADGYTF. DNA for the CDR3: TGTGCCAGCAGCTTAGTTTTGGCAGATGGCTACACCTTC.

This clonotype appeared once. The chain joins TRBV5-1 to TRBJ2-3, with D possibly TRBD2 on 6 matching bases. This CDR3 region has 15 residues. Germline values: CDR1 SGHRS, CDR2 YFSETQ. Trimming cost V 4 bases and J 0 bases, with 12 bases left between them. In DNA, the CDR3 is TGCGCCAGCAGCCGACTAGGGGTCAGCACAGATACGCAGTATTTT. Encoded protein: CASSRLGVSTDTQYF. Looking up the rest from reference TRBV5-1 and TRBJ2-3 gives the full variable domain: KAGVTQTPRYLIKTRGQQVTLSCSPISGHRSVSWYQQTPGQGLQFLFEYFSETQRNKGNFPGRFSGRQFSNSRSEMNVSTLELGDSALYLCASSRLGVSTDTQYFGPGTRLTVL.

This clonotype was observed a few times. Here the CDR3 reads CASTGTATNYGYTF. The CDR3 nucleotides read TGTGCCAGTACAGGGACAGCTACTAACTATGGCTACACCTTC. V and J are TRBV19 and TRBJ1-2; 7 nucleotides agree with TRBD1. This CDR3 comprises 14 residues. The V and J ends lost 7 bases and 0 bases, in that order; junction bases with no gene match: 5. Germline CDR1 LNHDA, CDR2 SQIVND (reference sequence).

The J gene is TRBJ2-7, the V gene TRBV11-2; 7 bases are a match to TRBD2. The CDR3 length is 16 residues. Germline V lookup: CDR1 SGHAT, CDR2 FQNNGV. Germline trimming cut 2 bases from V and 5 bases from J; bases unmatched to any gene: 12. The CDR3 region is CASSLRWGGSPNEQYF. CDR3 sequence (DNA): TGTGCCAGCAGCTTAAGGTGGGGCGGGAGTCCCAACGAGCAGTACTTC. Full variable domain (missing parts from reference TRBV11-2 and TRBJ2-7): EAGVAQSPRYKIIEKRQSVAFWCNPISGHATLYWYQQILGQGPKLLIQFQNNGVVDDSQLPKDRFSAERLKGVDSTLKIQPAKLEDSAVYLCASSLRWGGSPNEQYFGPGTRLTVT.